Detailed here is one T cell receptor (beta chain). No antigen is known for it. This specimen belongs to a study of T cells after yellow fever vaccination. TCRdb re-analysed the 5' RACE reads in MiXCR, keeping a single row per CDR3 protein. The top ten clones hold 2.5% to 3.5% of a sample with 340,000 or so distinct CDR3 sequences, around 12% of them seen once. Points from the study as a whole: Among primary-vaccination clones, most reappeared after the booster, at about 95% for CD4 and about 90% for CD8.

The CDR3 contains 13 residues. V shed 3 bases and J shed 5 bases, with 11 bases lying between them. The V gene's germline CDR1 is KGHSH and CDR2 LQKENI. The receptor was isolated from a man aged 18 to 29 who received the YFV17D yellow fever vaccine. Specimen: CD4+ T cells sorted from PBMCs, collected 15 days after the yellow fever booster vaccination. This rearrangement joins TRBV18 to TRBJ2-7; no definite D call. CDR3 sequence (DNA): TGTGCCAGCTCACCGGATCTCATCCACGAGCAGTACGTC. This codes for CASSPDLIHEQYV.